This TCR beta chain is from a study of CD8+CD57+ T cells in acquired aplastic anemia. Turning to the study itself: Mean yield of DNA from sorted CD4+ and CD8+ cells was 3 to 3.5 ug.

Genomic DNA, serving as template, underwent TCR beta VDJ and CDR3 profiling. TCRdb redid the calling of the reads with MiXCR, one entry per CDR3 protein. This table has roughly 260,000 distinct CDR3 sequences, about 44% appearing once. The CDR3 is 14 amino acids. Germline V gene data show CDR1 as DFQATT and CDR2 as SNEGSKA (reference sequence). V lost 2 bases to trimming and J lost 6 bases; unmatched junction nucleotides: 4. Patients who underwent sequencing had shown CD8+CD57+ cell expansion by flow cytometry. Sequencing was carried out using sorted CD4+, CD8+, or CD8+CD57+ T cells (not recorded which) from PBMCs. The source of this sequence is a human donor with aplastic anemia. The chain has TRBV20-1 and TRBJ2-1; TRBD2 agrees at 10 bases. The CDR3 bases are TGCAGTGCTAGATGGGCTAGCGGGGGCAATGAGCAGTTCTTC. Residues: CSARWASGGNEQFF.